This T cell receptor beta chain was identified in a study of blood T cells in healthy people across ages. Study findings and constraints: Donor CMV status was unknown, possibly confounding expanded clonotype changes.

A second PCR of about 7 to 12 cycles used a sample-barcoded 5' primer and a J-beta primer mix. Using its own MiXCR run on the 5' RACE reads, TCRdb lists one record per CDR3 protein. The sample includes about 1 million distinct CDR3 sequences, roughly 24% of them seen just once. Note on this clonotype: Its matching antigen is unknown.

The ends lost 6 bases at V and 5 bases at J; junction bases unmatched: 9. The CDR3 sequence is 14 residues long. Looked up from germline, CDR1 is MNHNY and CDR2 is SVGAGI (reference sequence). These data were also filed under a second study, of T cells of mothers and their children. That report adds: Mothers gave over 8.5 million TCR beta CDR3 reads each, and children some 3 million each.

The sequence was collected from a girl aged 2 to 9 in good health. The J gene is TRBJ1-1, the V gene TRBV6-6, with 7 bases that match TRBD1. The sequenced sample consisted of blood. The CDR3 loop is CASSFQGETTEAFF. For the CDR3, the DNA is TGTGCCAGCAGCTTCCAGGGGGAGACTACTGAAGCTTTCTTT.